The 12 T cell receptor beta chains in this list originate from one sample, sequenced in a study of graft-versus-host responses after intestinal transplantation (TCRdb year 2021). Library creation used the immunoSEQ multiplex PCR assay. The immuneACCESS repertoire file appears here via TCRdb, limited to in-frame rearrangements. These files lack a portion of the clones; in checked studies, under half of the deficit traces to unresolved V genes, and the cause of the others is not known. Present in this sample are under 80,000 clones, 92% of which were seen just once. The ten top clones hold approximately 0.7% of the sample. Sequences were derived from PBMCs, sampled 98 days after intestinal transplantation. The receptors come from a human patient who received an intestinal transplant, so some T cells may come from the graft donor.

The gene calls are TRBV6-6 and TRBJ2-2; possibly TRBD2 for D (5 bases). The CDR3 consists of 12 residues. The V gene lost 2 bases and the J gene lost 8 bases, with 6 bases spanning the gap. Germline CDR1 is MNHNY and CDR2 is SVGAGI (reference sequence). The CDR3 is CASSYPGGELFF. The CDR3 DNA reads as TGTGCCAGCAGTTACCCGGGGGGGGAGCTGTTTTTT.

This clone showed up just once. This chain uses TRBV5-1 with TRBJ2-7; either TRBD1 or TRBD2 may fit D (5 bases each). V was clipped by 0 bases and J by 2 bases, with 12 bases between them. This CDR3 spans 15 amino acids. CDR1 SGHRS and CDR2 YFSETQ come from the germline V gene. CDR3 nucleotides: TGCGCCAGCAGCTTGGACGGGGACCCCACCTACGAGCAGTACTTC. It specifies CASSLDGDPTYEQYF.

CDR3 DNA: TGCGCCAGCAGCCAAAACTTGGATGAGCAGTTCTTC. It is translated as CASSQNLDEQFF. V and J are TRBV4-1 and TRBJ2-1; unclear D gene. Germline V gives CDR1 MGHRA, CDR2 YSYEKL. V was trimmed by 2 bases and J by 8 bases, leaving 7 bases between them. The CDR3 extends over 12 amino acids.

The CDR3 loop reads CASSGVAGGADTQYF. The CDR3 nucleotides read TGTGCCAGCAGTGGAGTAGCGGGAGGCGCAGATACGCAGTATTTT. This chain uses TRBV25-1 with TRBJ2-3; TRBD2 matches at 10 bases. CDR3 length: 15 residues. Germline values: CDR1 MGHDK, CDR2 SYGVNS. After removal of 4 bases from V and 4 bases from J, the junction contained 5 bases not matched to a gene. The full variable domain, its missing parts supplied by reference TRBV25-1 and TRBJ2-3, is EADIYQTPRYLVIGTGKKITLECSQTMGHDKMYWYQQDPGMELHLIHYSYGVNSTEKGDLSSESTVSRIRTEHFPLTLESARPSHTSQYLCASSGVAGGADTQYFGPGTRLTVL.

This clone has only one observation. This chain connects TRBV6-4 to TRBJ2-1; 7 bases agree with TRBD1. Trimming removed 0 bases from V and 13 bases from J; junction bases left unmatched: 18. The CDR3 is 17 residues long. CDR1 is MRHNA, CDR2 SNTAGT, per germline. The CDR3 spells CASSDSLWQGDRSEQFF. The CDR3 bases are TGTGCCAGCAGTGACTCCCTTTGGCAGGGGGACAGAAGTGAACAGTTCTTC.

The genes are TRBV5-4 and TRBJ1-6; D might be TRBD1 (6 bases). The V end was cut by 4 bases, the J end by 5 bases, with 10 bases between. From germline, CDR1 is SGHNT and CDR2 YYREEE (reference sequence). This CDR3 is 14 amino acids long. The CDR3 reads CASSRQADNSPLHF. In nucleotides, the CDR3 is TGTGCCAGCAGCCGACAGGCCGATAATTCACCCCTCCACTTT.

The chain employs TRBV6-1 and TRBJ2-5, with D unclear. Germline V CDR1 and CDR2: MNHNS, SASEGT. This CDR3 region has 13 residues. V gave up 6 bases and J gave up 4 bases, with 12 bases separating them. In DNA form, the CDR3 reads TGTGCCAGCAGATCCCGGTGGGGAGAGACCCAGTACTTC. Translating it yields CASRSRWGETQYF.

This clone was seen once. The chain has TRBV29-1 and TRBJ2-7; TRBD2 matches 10 bases. J gave up 4 bases and V 4 bases, and 13 bases lay outside the gene matches. CDR1 SQVTM and CDR2 ANQGSEA come from the germline V gene. The CDR3 extends over 16 amino acids. This CDR3 reads CSVGALAGVEAYEQYF. DNA of the CDR3: TGCAGCGTTGGAGCTCTAGCGGGAGTTGAGGCGTACGAGCAGTACTTC.

CDR3 protein: CASSLSGGNTGELFF. The CDR3 coding sequence is TGTGCCAGCAGTTTGAGCGGAGGGAACACCGGGGAGCTGTTTTTT. V usage is TRBV28 and J usage is TRBJ2-2; the D gene is possibly TRBD2 (5 bases). Germline lookup yields CDR1 MDHEN and CDR2 SYDVKM. The CDR3 runs to 15 residues. The V and J ends lost 3 bases and 1 base respectively, with 9 bases between them.

The CDR3 DNA is TGTGCCAGCCGGGAACTAGCGGGAGAGAAGCACGAGCAGTACTTC. Protein: CASRELAGEKHEQYF. The V and J genes are TRBV19 and TRBJ2-5, with 11 bases matching TRBD2. The J call may not be correct, given that the DNA end is closer to TRBJ2-7. The CDR3 is 15 residues long. Germline CDR1 and CDR2: LNHDA and SQIVND (reference sequence).

The chain recombines TRBV7-2 with TRBJ2-7; D possibly corresponds to TRBD1 (5 bases). Germline assignment: CDR1 SGHTA and CDR2 FQGNSA. With 2 bases removed from V and 3 bases from J, the gap between germline ends came to 11 bases. The CDR3 is 14 amino acids. Here the CDR3 reads CASSLWAGLYEQYF. Written as DNA, the CDR3 is TGTGCCAGCAGCTTATGGGCAGGGCTCTACGAGCAGTACTTC.

The DNA for the CDR3 is TGTGCCACCCACAGGGTCCAAGAGACCCAGTACTTC. Translation: CATHRVQETQYF. V gene TRBV6-5 combines with J gene TRBJ2-5, with a possible D match to TRBD1 (6 bases). Trimming took off 10 bases at V and 1 base at J, with 10 bases between the two ends. The CDR3 is made up of 12 amino acids. Per germline, CDR1 MNHEY and CDR2 SVGAGI.